Shown below are 14 T cell receptor beta chains from a single sample sequenced in a study of blood T cell repertoires in COVID-19. Profiled with immunoSEQ multiplex PCR; TCRdb holds only in-frame clones, not every one. The repertoire holds 50,000 to 75,000 clones, with 80% to 95% as singletons. Specimen: peripheral blood. Source of these receptors: a man between 45 and 60 years old with active COVID-19.

This clone was seen only once. The junction departs from germline at one end; a sequencing error may be responsible. The J gene is TRBJ1-2, the V gene TRBV7-2; TRBD1 matches at 9 bases. Germline V gene data show CDR1 as SGHTA and CDR2 as FQGNSA. The CDR3 extends over 13 amino acids. CDR3 sequence (DNA): TGTGCCAGCAGCTTAGTGGTCGGACAGGGGTGTCACTTC. Translation: CASSLVVGQGCHF.

The chain couples TRBV5-1 to TRBJ1-1; 9 nucleotides agree with TRBD1. Trimming took 4 bases from V and 8 from J; bases not matched to a gene: 3. This CDR3 region has 12 residues. Per germline, CDR1 SGHRS and CDR2 YFSETQ. CDR3 coding DNA: TGCGCCAGCAGCATCGGACAGGGGGAAGCTTTCTTT. This translates into CASSIGQGEAFF.

This clone showed up just once. This sequence joins TRBV7-9 and TRBJ1-2; 10 positions match TRBD1. CDR1 is SEHNR, CDR2 FQNEAQ, per germline (reference sequence). V lost 5 bases and J lost 3; bases outside the gene matches: 9. CDR3 size: 16 residues. Here the CDR3 DNA reads TGTGCCAGCAGCGCATCCGGGACAGGGGTGTACTATGGCTACACCTTC. This translates into CASSASGTGVYYGYTF.

The chain links TRBV6-2 or TRBV6-3 to TRBJ2-7, with D maybe TRBD1 (5 bases). Germline lookup yields CDR1 MNHEY and CDR2 SVGEGT. CDR3 size: 19 residues. The V end was cut by 2 bases, the J end by 4 bases, with 27 bases between. The CDR3 nucleotides read TGTGCCAGCAGTTACCCCCGGAGTATCAAGACAGAGCTCATTTACGAGCAGTACTTC. Protein product: CASSYPRSIKTELIYEQYF.

As to this clone: One end of the junction does not line up with germline, which may come from a read error. The DNA for the CDR3 is TGTGCCAGCACCTTAAATGAGGGCCAGATCGAGCAGTACTTC. It codes for CASTLNEGQIEQYF. The gene calls are TRBV11-1 and TRBJ2-7; D is possibly TRBD2 (5 bases). The V gene's germline CDR1 is SGHAT and CDR2 FQDESV (reference sequence). The length of the CDR3 is 14 residues.

The chain uses TRBV3-1 (or the pseudogene TRBV3-2) and TRBJ1-6, with 8 bases matching TRBD1. Per germline, CDR1 LGHDT and CDR2 YNNKEL (reference sequence). The CDR3 contains 17 residues. Unmatched junction bases numbered 6, after V lost 5 bases and J lost 0 bases. The CDR3 DNA follows: TGTGCCAGCAGCATCGGGACAGGTCCCTCCTATAATTCACCCCTCCACTTT. Its protein product is CASSIGTGPSYNSPLHF.

The V gene is TRBV7-2, the J gene TRBJ2-7; 9 bases line up with TRBD2. The V and J ends lost 5 bases and 0 bases, in that order; junction bases with no gene match: 17. The CDR3 is 19 residues long. Germline V lookup: CDR1 SGHTA, CDR2 FQGNSA. This chain's CDR3 is CASSTLSLAGHQFSYEQYF. Here the CDR3 DNA reads TGTGCCAGCAGCACCCTATCACTAGCGGGCCATCAGTTCTCCTACGAGCAGTACTTC.

V is TRBV3-1 (or the pseudogene TRBV3-2) and J is TRBJ1-1, with D possibly being TRBD1 (6 bases). The CDR3 runs to 15 residues. The germline gives CDR1 LGHDT, CDR2 YNNKEL (reference sequence). The ends were cut back, 1 base at V and 6 bases at J, with 15 bases in the middle. CDR3 protein: CASSQAGHTNPEAFF. Written as DNA, the CDR3 is TGTGCCAGCAGCCAAGCGGGACATACCAACCCTGAAGCTTTCTTT.

The gene calls are TRBV19 and TRBJ2-1, with 14 bases aligning to TRBD2. CDR1 LNHDA and CDR2 SQIVND come from the germline V gene (reference sequence). The V segment lost 5 bases and the J segment 9 bases; nucleotides outside the gene matches: 6. The CDR3 totals 15 residues. This CDR3 reads CASSHRLAGGSEQFF. The CDR3 DNA reads as TGTGCCAGTAGTCACAGACTAGCGGGAGGGTCTGAGCAGTTCTTC.

The chain joins TRBV5-6 to TRBJ1-2; possible D gene TRBD1, 5 bases. CDR3 size: 12 residues. Looked up from germline, CDR1 is SGHDT and CDR2 is YYEEEE. The V end was cut by 5 bases, the J end by 8 bases, with 13 bases between. This CDR3 reads CASRAGYGGYTF. The CDR3 DNA reads TGTGCCAGCAGGGCAGGGTACGGGGGCTACACCTTC.

The CDR3 nucleotides are TGTGCCAGCAGCTCCCCTAGCGGCGGTACGCAGTATTTT. Translating gives CASSSPSGGTQYF. The chain joins TRBV7-2 to TRBJ2-3; TRBD2 aligns across 7 bases. Germline V gives CDR1 SGHTA, CDR2 FQGNSA. CDR3 length: 13 residues. With 4 bases clipped from V and 8 bases from J, the junction kept 6 bases outside the gene matches.

This clone was picked up one time. The chain has TRBV24-1 and TRBJ1-1; D call uncertain. CDR3 size: 12 residues. CDR1 is KGHDR, CDR2 SFDVKD, per germline. Deletions cut 3 bases from V and 3 bases from J, with 4 bases between. Written as DNA, the CDR3 is TGTGCCACCAGTGATGAGTACACTGAAGCTTTCTTT. Translated: CATSDEYTEAFF.

The chain couples TRBV28 to TRBJ2-1; TRBD1 is a possible D gene (5 bases). The CDR3 has 15 amino acids. The germline V and J ends were trimmed by 2 bases and 8 bases, with 16 bases remaining between them. Germline V gene lookup returns CDR1 MDHEN and CDR2 SYDVKM. The CDR3 reads CASSLGGASRDEQFF. CDR3 coding DNA: TGTGCCAGCAGTTTAGGTGGGGCCAGCAGGGATGAGCAGTTCTTC.

The CDR3 DNA follows: TGTGCCAGCTGGCGGAGCAACTACAATGAGCAGTTCTTC. It is translated as CASWRSNYNEQFF. V gene TRBV28 combines with J gene TRBJ2-1; the D is unclear. Germline V gives CDR1 MDHEN, CDR2 SYDVKM. The CDR3 is 13 residues long. Deletions cut 8 bases from V and 3 bases from J, with 11 bases between.